The 30 T cell receptor beta chains below come from one sample, sequenced in a study of CD8+ T cells in alopecia areata. Once RNA had been extracted, it was reverse transcribed into cDNA to act as the sequencing template. Sequencing used immunoSEQ multiplex PCR; TCRdb keeps in-frame clones, though not all of them. The sample includes some 190,000 clones, roughly 46% of them seen just once. Treatment in this sample: oral pan-JAK inhibitor, 5-10 mg twice daily. The source material was CD8+ T cells sorted from blood, sampled around week 54, from a patient treated with tofacitinib. The receptors come from a human donor with alopecia areata.

In regard to this clone: Other DNA sequences in the sample encode the same CDR3. CDR3 loop: CASSSGGYGYTF. Written as DNA, the CDR3 is TGTGCCAGCAGCTCAGGGGGCTATGGCTACACCTTC. The rearrangement uses TRBV27 and TRBJ1-2; 7 nucleotides line up with TRBD1. CDR1 MNHEY and CDR2 SMNVEV come from the germline V gene (reference sequence). The CDR3 covers 12 residues. With V trimmed by 6 bases and J by 4 bases, 2 bases remained unmatched.

This clone has a handful of counts. The CDR3 DNA follows: TGTGCCTGGAGTATGGAACAGGGAGAAGGGCCCCAGCATTTT. This gives the protein CAWSMEQGEGPQHF. The chain is built from TRBV30 and TRBJ1-5, with a tentative D call TRBD1 (6 bases). The CDR3 sequence is 14 residues long. Trimming pared 2 bases from V and 9 bases from J, leaving 17 bases between. CDR1 and CDR2 (germline): GTSNPN, SVGIG (reference sequence).

The gene calls are TRBV9 and TRBJ1-4, with D possibly TRBD1 on 5 matching bases. Germline-derived CDR1 and CDR2 are SGDLS and YYNGEE. Trimming cost V 0 bases and J 0 bases, with 9 bases left between them. The CDR3 sequence is 16 residues long. This chain's CDR3 is CASSVDGTATNEKLFF. As DNA, the CDR3 is TGTGCCAGCAGCGTAGACGGGACTGCAACTAATGAAAAACTGTTTTTT.

This clone was observed a handful of times. The chain recombines TRBV6-5 with TRBJ1-5; D gene unclear. The germline V gene encodes CDR1 MNHEY and CDR2 SVGAGI. V lost 5 bases and J lost 1, with 9 bases in between. This CDR3 contains 14 residues. The CDR3 reads CASSNPDSNQPQHF. The CDR3 region has the DNA TGTGCCAGCAGTAACCCGGACAGCAATCAGCCCCAGCATTTT.

The chain combines TRBV25-1 with TRBJ2-2, with a tentative D call TRBD1 (6 bases). Per the germline V gene, CDR1 is MGHDK and CDR2 is SYGVNS. The length of the CDR3 is 15 residues. V lost 3 bases and J lost 6, with 14 bases in between. This CDR3 is CASSEINRESGELFF. The CDR3 DNA reads as TGTGCCAGCAGTGAGATCAACAGGGAGTCCGGGGAGCTGTTTTTT.

This clone was detected only a few times. The chain joins TRBV5-6 to TRBJ1-1, with D unclear. V was trimmed by 0 bases and J by 0 bases, leaving 6 bases between them. This CDR3 contains 14 residues. Germline V gene data show CDR1 as SGHDT and CDR2 as YYEEEE. The CDR3 DNA is TGTGCCAGCAGCTTGGGGCGTGTGAACACTGAAGCTTTCTTT. Its translation: CASSLGRVNTEAFF.

This clone showed up just a few times. The CDR3 spells CASSWLGEAFF. The CDR3 DNA sequence: TGTGCCAGCAGTTGGTTGGGGGAAGCTTTCTTT. The chain uses TRBV27 and TRBJ1-1; D gene ambiguous. Germline CDR1 is MNHEY and CDR2 is SMNVEV (reference sequence). V lost 4 bases and J 8 bases, leaving 8 bases between the germline ends. The CDR3 loop spans 11 amino acids.

This chain connects TRBV27 to TRBJ2-5; the D call may be TRBD1 or TRBD2 (5 bases each). The V end was cut by 5 bases, the J end by 2 bases, with 18 bases between. The CDR3 totals 16 residues. CDR1 is MNHEY and CDR2 is SMNVEV in the germline V gene (reference sequence). CDR3 loop: CASSQRGEGLQETQYF. CDR3 bases: TGTGCCAGCAGTCAAAGGGGAGAGGGTTTACAAGAGACCCAGTACTTC.

V usage is TRBV29-1 and J usage is TRBJ1-3, with a weak D call TRBD1 (5 bases). The CDR3 is 14 amino acids. Germline CDR1 reads SQVTM; CDR2 reads ANQGSEA. Trimming stripped 4 bases from V and 1 base from J, with 11 bases between. The CDR3: CSVVGDGSGNTIYF. The CDR3 nucleotides are TGCAGCGTTGTCGGGGACGGGTCTGGAAACACCATATATTTT. The full variable domain, completed using reference TRBV29-1 and TRBJ1-3, is SAVISQKPSRDICQRGTSLTIQCQVDSQVTMMFWYRQQPGQSLTLIATANQGSEATYESGFVIDKFPISRPNLTFSTLTVSNMSPEDSSIYLCSVVGDGSGNTIYFGEGSWLTVV.

In its sample, this clone was seen a few times. The chain recombines TRBV29-1 with TRBJ2-3; the D call may be TRBD1 or TRBD2 (7 bases each). The CDR3 length is 13 residues. The V and J ends lost 3 bases and 4 bases respectively, with 11 bases between them. Germline V lookup: CDR1 SQVTM, CDR2 ANQGSEA. The CDR3 loop is CSVDGRGPDTQYF. CDR3 nucleotides: TGCAGCGTTGATGGGAGGGGGCCAGATACGCAGTATTTT.

There are a few counts of this clone. The rearrangement joins TRBV6-6 to TRBJ1-2, with no clear D. The length of the CDR3 is 16 residues. V was pared by 7 bases and J by 3 bases, with 21 bases between. Germline-derived CDR1 and CDR2 are MNHNY and SVGAGI (reference sequence). The CDR3 region has the DNA TGTGCCAGCATTCCCGACTCAGGTTCCCTATACTATGGCTACACCTTC. As protein: CASIPDSGSLYYGYTF.

The genes are TRBV5-4 and TRBJ2-7; unclear D gene. Trimming shortened V by 0 bases and J by 9 bases, and 16 bases separated the two germline ends. The CDR3 totals 14 residues. Germline CDR1 reads SGHNT; CDR2 reads YYREEE (reference sequence). CDR3 residues: CASSLENALRGQYF. In nucleotides, the CDR3 is TGTGCCAGCAGCTTGGAAAATGCTCTACGAGGGCAGTACTTC.

This sequence joins TRBV2 and TRBJ1-5; TRBD1 aligns across 7 bases. The ends lost 6 bases at V and 4 bases at J; junction bases unmatched: 0. Per the germline V gene, CDR1 is SNHLY and CDR2 is FYNNEI. This CDR3 has 12 residues. CDR3 sequence (DNA): TGTGCCAGCAGGACAGGGAATCAGCCCCAGCATTTT. Amino acids: CASRTGNQPQHF.

This clone was seen just once. The chain combines TRBV11-2 with TRBJ2-7; D remains ambiguous. The CDR3 runs 12 residues. V gave up 2 bases and J gave up 3 bases, with 5 bases separating them. Germline CDR1 SGHAT, CDR2 FQNNGV. This CDR3 is CASSLYGYEQYF. CDR3 DNA: TGTGCCAGCAGCTTATATGGCTACGAGCAGTACTTC.

This sequence joins TRBV30 and TRBJ2-1; 12 bases fit TRBD2. Germline V CDR1 and CDR2: GTSNPN, SVGIG (reference sequence). With 2 bases clipped from V and 13 bases from J, the junction kept 3 bases outside the gene matches. The CDR3 runs to 12 residues. CDR3 DNA: TGTGCCTGGAGTCCTAGCGGGGGGGCCCAGTTCTTC. It is translated as CAWSPSGGAQFF.

The genes are TRBV7-2 and TRBJ1-2; 9 nucleotides line up with TRBD1. The ends lost 5 bases at V and 3 bases at J; junction bases unmatched: 7. The CDR3 totals 15 residues. Germline V gives CDR1 SGHTA, CDR2 FQGNSA. CDR3 nucleotide sequence: TGTGCCAGCAGCGAGACAGGGGGGAGTTACTATGGCTACACCTTC. Its translation is CASSETGGSYYGYTF.

This clone appeared a single time. The chain carries TRBV5-1 and TRBJ2-1, with 9 bases lining up with TRBD1. This CDR3 contains 15 residues. The V segment lost 4 bases and the J segment 2 bases; nucleotides outside the gene matches: 4. Looked up from germline, CDR1 is SGHRS and CDR2 is YFSETQ. The CDR3 nucleotides are TGCGCCAGCAGCCCAGGACAGGGGACCTACAATGAGCAGTTCTTC. It encodes CASSPGQGTYNEQFF.

The chain carries TRBV5-1 and TRBJ1-5; D not certain. This CDR3 has 17 residues. Germline loops: CDR1 SGHRS, CDR2 YFSETQ. The ends were cut back, 4 bases at V and 6 bases at J, with 23 bases in the middle. The chain's CDR3 is CASSLTPGTPTSQPQHF. In DNA, the CDR3 is TGCGCCAGCAGCCTCACTCCGGGAACCCCAACCAGTCAGCCCCAGCATTTT.

This chain uses TRBV4-1 with TRBJ1-1; D call uncertain. V lost 3 bases and J 6 bases, leaving 14 bases between the germline ends. CDR1 is MGHRA, CDR2 YSYEKL, per germline. The CDR3 covers 14 residues. CDR3 loop: CASSHELKRAEAFF. The CDR3 nucleotides are TGCGCCAGCAGCCATGAATTAAAGAGGGCTGAAGCTTTCTTT.

This clone was counted a few times. This rearrangement joins TRBV10-3 to TRBJ2-1, with TRBD2 as a possible D gene (7 bases). With 0 bases removed from V and 2 bases from J, the gap between germline ends came to 11 bases. CDR1 ENHRY and CDR2 SYGVKD come from the germline V gene. There are 16 residues in the CDR3. The CDR3 region is CAISESGGATYNEQFF. The CDR3 region has the DNA TGTGCCATCAGTGAGTCTGGGGGGGCGACCTACAATGAGCAGTTCTTC.

The V call is TRBV5-6, the J call TRBJ1-1, with D possibly matching TRBD1 (6 bases). Trimming took off 0 bases at V and 5 bases at J, with 8 bases between the two ends. CDR3 length equals 13 residues. Per the germline V gene, CDR1 is SGHDT and CDR2 is YYEEEE. Here the CDR3 DNA reads TGTGCCAGCAGCTTGGTTCAGGGGACTGAAGCTTTCTTT. This translates into CASSLVQGTEAFF. Using reference TRBV5-6 and TRBJ1-1 for the parts outside the CDR3, the full variable domain is DAGVTQSPTHLIKTRGQQVTLRCSPKSGHDTVSWYQQALGQGPQFIFQYYEEEERQRGNFPDRFSGHQFPNYSSELNVNALLLGDSALYLCASSLVQGTEAFFGQGTRLTVV.

This clone came up once. This chain uses TRBV13 with TRBJ1-6; TRBD1 matches at 9 bases. The CDR3 length is 14 residues. The germline V gene has CDR1 PRHDT and CDR2 FYEKMQ (reference sequence). The V and J ends lost 4 bases and 8 bases, in that order; junction bases with no gene match: 3. This CDR3 reads CASSSDRGDSPLHF. As DNA, the CDR3 is TGTGCCAGCAGCTCGGACAGGGGAGATTCACCCCTCCACTTT.

Concerning this clone itself: Other DNA sequences in this specimen translate into the identical CDR3. The chain joins TRBV29-1 to TRBJ2-1, with D hard to call. This CDR3 is built from 10 residues. V lost 6 bases, J lost 5 bases, and 5 bases lay in between. CDR1 is SQVTM, CDR2 ANQGSEA, per germline. For the CDR3, the DNA is TGCAGCGTCGTGGACAATGAGCAGTTCTTC. This gives the protein CSVVDNEQFF.

The sample holds a few counts of this clone. The DNA of the CDR3 is TGTGCCAGCAGCGTAGGGGACAACGAAGAGACCCAGTACTTC. Residues: CASSVGDNEETQYF. The chain uses TRBV9 and TRBJ2-5; TRBD1 is a possible D gene (6 bases). The germline CDR1 and CDR2 sequences are SGDLS and YYNGEE. The CDR3 consists of 14 residues. Trimming cost V 0 bases and J 3 bases, with 9 bases left between them.

The chain recombines TRBV15 with TRBJ2-5; TRBD1 might be the D (5 bases). Trimming cost V 0 bases and J 6 bases, with 14 bases left between them. Germline V gives CDR1 LNHNV, CDR2 YYDKDF (reference sequence). The CDR3 contains 15 residues. The CDR3 DNA is TGTGCCACCAGCAGAGAACGGGCAGGGCGACAGACCCAGTACTTC. Its protein is CATSRERAGRQTQYF.

The chain combines TRBV27 with TRBJ2-2; D uncertain. Germline assignment: CDR1 MNHEY and CDR2 SMNVEV (reference sequence). CDR3 length: 13 amino acids. Deletions cut 5 bases from V and 1 base from J, with 5 bases between. CDR3 nucleotides: TGTGCCAGCAGTACACAGAACACCGGGGAGCTGTTTTTT. Translation: CASSTQNTGELFF.

The V call is TRBV5-6, the J call TRBJ2-7; 9 bases are a match to TRBD1. V gave up 4 bases and J gave up 2 bases; unmatched junction bases: 4. There are 14 residues in the CDR3. Germline V lookup: CDR1 SGHDT, CDR2 YYEEEE. CDR3: CASSGTGSTYEQYF. CDR3 nucleotide sequence: TGTGCCAGCAGCGGGACAGGGAGCACCTACGAGCAGTACTTC.

The genes are TRBV30 and TRBJ2-3, with D possibly matching TRBD1 (5 bases). Between the trimmed V and J ends, which lost 4 bases and 6 bases, there was a span of 17 bases. Per germline, CDR1 GTSNPN and CDR2 SVGIG (reference sequence). The CDR3 is made up of 14 amino acids. The CDR3 coding sequence is TGTGCCTGGAACCTAGGGGTTGGTTCGGATACGCAGTATTTT. This codes for CAWNLGVGSDTQYF. Filled out from reference TRBV30 and TRBJ2-3, the complete variable domain reads SQTIHQWPATLVQPVGSPLSLECTVEGTSNPNLYWYRQAAGRGLQLLFYSVGIGQISSEVPQNLSASRPQDRQFILSSKKLLLSDSGFYLCAWNLGVGSDTQYFGPGTRLTVL.

This chain links TRBV7-8 with TRBJ2-2; 8 nucleotides align to TRBD1. Germline CDR1 is SGHVS and CDR2 is FQNEAQ. The CDR3 length is 15 residues. After removal of 3 bases from V and 1 base from J, the junction contained 1 base not matched to a gene. This chain's CDR3 is CASSFGTGNTGELFF. As DNA, the CDR3 is TGTGCCAGCAGCTTTGGGACAGGGAACACCGGGGAGCTGTTTTTT.

This clone has just a few counts. The chain joins TRBV2 to TRBJ1-5; D may be TRBD1 (5 bases). V was clipped by 3 bases and J by 5 bases, with 8 bases between them. CDR1 is SNHLY and CDR2 is FYNNEI in the germline V gene. CDR3 length: 13 amino acids. The CDR3 is CASSEQGDQPQHF. CDR3 nucleotides: TGTGCCAGCAGTGAGCAGGGCGATCAGCCCCAGCATTTT. Supplemented by reference TRBV2 and TRBJ1-5, the full variable domain reads EPEVTQTPSHQVTQMGQEVILRCVPISNHLYFYWYRQILGQKVEFLVSFYNNEISEKSEIFDDQFSVERPDGSNFTLKIRSTKLEDSAMYFCASSEQGDQPQHFGDGTRLSIL.